A selection of T cell receptor beta chains follows, all from one sample in a study of blood T cell repertoires in COVID-19. Assay: immunoSEQ multiplex PCR; the TCRdb copy retains only in-frame clones and omits some. The data hold roughly 220,000 clones, with roughly 90% observed a single time. The sample was PBMCs or T cells enriched from blood (not recorded which). Receptors were obtained from a woman aged 35 to 49 with acute COVID-19. Each CDR3 is given with its conserved first and last residue.

j_call cdr3_length v_call cdr3_aa
TRBJ1-5 13 TRBV19 CASSGSSNQPQHF
TRBJ2-2 18 TRBV10-3 CAISDDRGDRGRPGELFF
TRBJ2-1 15 TRBV15 CATARGGVGLNEQFF
TRBJ1-5 15 TRBV6-5 CASSSSGGQQQPQHF
TRBJ1-4 14 TRBV10-2 CASTGQGTNEKLFF
TRBJ1-1 10 TRBV29-1 CSVESREAFF
TRBJ2-1 14 TRBV7-9 CASSLGGVRGEQFF
TRBJ2-3 13 TRBV7-6 CASSPIAADTQYF
TRBJ1-6 17 TRBV2 CASSERTVRIDNSPLHF
TRBJ1-1 12 TRBV10-3 CAIGAGPDEAFF
TRBJ1-2 15 TRBV2 CASSDQQGANYGYTF
TRBJ1-1 16 TRBV7-6 CASSSTLRGGRAEAFF
TRBJ1-5 16 TRBV7-8 CASSRKTGTFNQPQHF
TRBJ2-1 16 TRBV4-3 CASSPQGEWSYNEQFF
TRBJ1-2 13 TRBV30 CAWLASSTYGYTF
TRBJ2-2 14 TRBV5-1 CASSLTENTGELFF
TRBJ2-5 16 TRBV2 CASSEYVAGPQEVQYF
TRBJ1-1 13 TRBV6-1 CASSEAANTEAFF
TRBJ1-2 13 TRBV6-4 CASSETGYGGYTF
TRBJ1-1 14 TRBV7-9 CASSSGQVWTEAFF
TRBJ2-7 14 TRBV2 CASSDLRGDYEQYF
TRBJ1-1 14 TRBV9 CASSVRPTGSEAFF
TRBJ2-1 13 TRBV12-5 CASGLVERTVQFF